This is a list of T cell receptor beta chains from one sample in a study of blood T cells in healthy people across ages. In TCRdb, the 5' RACE reads were re-called with MiXCR into one record per CDR3 protein. Of hundreds of thousands of distinct CDR3 sequences listed, less than 45% are singletons. Sample: blood. The receptor source for this set is an older man in good health. Both conserved end residues are part of each CDR3. A D gene is named only where the DNA matches it firmly. Not all rows give a size; the values are once, few, many and, for expanded clones, a class.

once TRBJ2-3 TRBV2 TRBD1 TGTGCCAGCAGGGGGACAGCCGTCGCGGATACGCAGTATTTT CASRGTAVADTQYF
once TRBJ2-1 TRBV7-8 TRBD1 TGTGCCAGCAGCAGAGACAGGGTTGAGCAGTTCTTC CASSRDRVEQFF
few TRBJ2-7 TRBV9 TRBD2 TGTGCCAGCAGCGTAGCTACTAGCGGCCCCTACGAGCAGTACTTC CASSVATSGPYEQYF
. TRBJ2-5 TRBV20-1 TRBD1 TGCAGTGCTGCGGACAGGGGTCTTCGCGAGACCCAGTACTTC CSAADRGLRETQYF
few TRBJ2-1 TRBV11-2 . TGTGCCAGCAGCTTCTTAGCGACTAGGGCCCTCTACAATGAGCAGTTCTTC CASSFLATRALYNEQFF
once TRBJ1-1 TRBV6-2/TRBV6-3 TRBD1 TGTGCCAGCAGAAGACAGGGGGCGGAGAACACTGAAACTTTCTTT CASRRQGAENTETFF
. TRBJ1-5 TRBV5-5 TRBD1 TGTGCCAGCAGCTGGACTTCGGGACAGGGCAATCAGCCCCAGCATTTT CASSWTSGQGNQPQHF
few TRBJ2-1 TRBV5-1 TRBD2 TGCGCCAGCAGCTTGAACCTAGCGGGGTTGTACAATGAGCAGTTCTTC CASSLNLAGLYNEQFF
few TRBJ2-1 TRBV7-9 TRBD2 TGTGCCAGCAGCCCTACTAGCGGTGGGAACAATGAGCAGTTCTTC CASSPTSGGNNEQFF
. TRBJ2-7 TRBV20-1 . TGCAGTGCTAGATCCGACAGGAACTACGAGCAGTACTTC CSARSDRNYEQYF
. TRBJ2-5 TRBV6-2/TRBV6-3 . TGTGCCAGCAGACGAGAGGGTCTAGCCGGGGAGACCCAGTACTTC CASRREGLAGETQYF
few TRBJ2-1 TRBV5-4 . TGTGCCAGCAGCCTGGACCGGGACAAGCAGTTCTTC CASSLDRDKQFF
once TRBJ1-2 TRBV20-1 . TGCAGTGTTGCTCCCGACACTGCAGGGAACTATGGCTACACCTTC CSVAPDTAGNYGYTF
. TRBJ2-5 TRBV6-1 TRBD1 TGTGCCAGCACCCAAGTACAGGGGGAGACCCAGTACTTC CASTQVQGETQYF
once TRBJ2-3 TRBV6-2/TRBV6-3 . TGTGCCAGCAGTTACTCCCCGGGATTAAGCACAGATACGCAGTATTTT CASSYSPGLSTDTQYF
many TRBJ2-5 TRBV12-3/TRBV12-4 . TGTGCCAGCAGTTTCAGGGGGGCAGAGACCCAGTACTTC CASSFRGAETQYF
. TRBJ2-1 TRBV15 . TGTGCCGCCAGCAGAGATTTGGGTTTTTTGTACGACAAGTTCTTC CAASRDLGFLYDKFF
. TRBJ2-1 TRBV3-1 . TGTGCCAGCAGCGCCCGTTTGAATGAGCAGTTCTTC CASSARLNEQFF
. TRBJ2-7 TRBV6-6 . TGTGCCAGCAGCCTAGGGGGGAACGGCTACGAGCAGTACTTC CASSLGGNGYEQYF
many TRBJ2-7 TRBV6-2/TRBV6-3 . TGTGCCAGCAGTTATGGTCTCTACGAGCAGTACTTC CASSYGLYEQYF
few TRBJ2-7 TRBV27 . TGTGCCAGCAGTCTGACAGCGATGGGCGAGCAGTACTTC CASSLTAMGEQYF
few TRBJ2-3 TRBV25-1 . TGTGCCAGCAGTGAATATGGGGTGGATACGCAGTATTTT CASSEYGVDTQYF